Here is one T cell receptor beta chain with its context. Original processing notes: Reference gene primer amplification in the assay estimated nucleated cell counts. Sequencing used immunoSEQ multiplex PCR; TCRdb keeps in-frame clones, though not all of them. That table supplies the V and J calls and clone size; D and trimming were determined from the DNA. The sample contains some 70,000 clones, 81% of which appear only once. The source of the sample is a study of blood T cell repertoires in COVID-19. Whole-study context: Acute-phase and convalescent COVID-19 samples originated in the United States, Italy and Spain. Sources were T cells, B-cell-depleted T cells, or PBMCs; the material itself was cDNA or gDNA.

The TCR was taken from an older woman with acute or convalescent COVID-19. The sequenced material came from peripheral blood.

The CDR3 protein is CASSPQGYNSPLHF. The CDR3 bases are TGTGCCAGCAGCCCACAGGGGTATAATTCACCCCTCCACTTT. V is TRBV5-6 and J is TRBJ1-6; 7 nucleotides agree with TRBD1. After removal of 4 bases from V and 4 bases from J, the junction contained 2 bases not matched to a gene. The CDR3 runs 14 residues. The germline V gene has CDR1 SGHDT and CDR2 YYEEEE.